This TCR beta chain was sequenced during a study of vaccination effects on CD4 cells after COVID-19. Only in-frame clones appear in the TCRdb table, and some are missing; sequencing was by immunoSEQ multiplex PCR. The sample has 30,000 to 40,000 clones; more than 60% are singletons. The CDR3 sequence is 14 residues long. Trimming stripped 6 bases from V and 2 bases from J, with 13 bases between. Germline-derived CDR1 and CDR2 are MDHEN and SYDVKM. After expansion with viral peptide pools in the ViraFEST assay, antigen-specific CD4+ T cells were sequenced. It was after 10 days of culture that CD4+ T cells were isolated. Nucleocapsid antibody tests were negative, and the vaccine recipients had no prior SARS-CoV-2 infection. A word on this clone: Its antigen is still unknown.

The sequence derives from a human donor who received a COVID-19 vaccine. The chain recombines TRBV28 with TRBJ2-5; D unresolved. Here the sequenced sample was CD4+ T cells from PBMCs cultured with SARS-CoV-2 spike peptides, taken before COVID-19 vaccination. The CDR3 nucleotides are TGTGCCAGCAGGGCTAGATGGCAGCAAGAGACCCAGTACTTC. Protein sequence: CASRARWQQETQYF.